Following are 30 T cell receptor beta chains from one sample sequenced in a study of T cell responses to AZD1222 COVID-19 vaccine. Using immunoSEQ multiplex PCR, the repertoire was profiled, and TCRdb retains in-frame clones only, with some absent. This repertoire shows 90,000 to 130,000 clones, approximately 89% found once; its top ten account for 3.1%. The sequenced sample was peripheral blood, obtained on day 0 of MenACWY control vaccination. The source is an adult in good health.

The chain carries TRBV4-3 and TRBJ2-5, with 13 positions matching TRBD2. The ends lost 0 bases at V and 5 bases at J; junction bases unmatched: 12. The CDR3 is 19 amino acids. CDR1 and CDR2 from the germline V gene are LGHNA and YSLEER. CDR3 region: CASSQEIRTSGGAGETQYF. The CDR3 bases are TGCGCCAGCAGCCAAGAAATCCGTACTAGCGGGGGGGCCGGGGAGACCCAGTACTTC.

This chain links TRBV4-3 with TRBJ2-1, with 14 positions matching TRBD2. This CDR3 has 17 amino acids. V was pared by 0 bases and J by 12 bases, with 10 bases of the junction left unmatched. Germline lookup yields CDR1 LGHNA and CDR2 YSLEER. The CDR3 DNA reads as TGCGCCAGCAGCCAAGATATTGGGACTAGCGGGGGACAAGGGCAGTTCTTC. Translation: CASSQDIGTSGGQGQFF.

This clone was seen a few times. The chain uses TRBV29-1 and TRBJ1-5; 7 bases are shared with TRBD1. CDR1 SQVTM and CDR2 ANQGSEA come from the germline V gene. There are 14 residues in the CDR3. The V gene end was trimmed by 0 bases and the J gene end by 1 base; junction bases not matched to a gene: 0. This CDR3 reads CSVEDRGSNQPQHF. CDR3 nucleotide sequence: TGCAGCGTTGAAGACAGGGGGAGCAATCAGCCCCAGCATTTT.

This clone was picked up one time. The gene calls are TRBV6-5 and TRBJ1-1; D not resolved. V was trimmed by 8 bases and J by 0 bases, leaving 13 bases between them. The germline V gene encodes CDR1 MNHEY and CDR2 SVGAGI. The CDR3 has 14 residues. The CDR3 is CASSDKGLNTEAFF. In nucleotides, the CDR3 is TGTGCCAGCTCCGATAAAGGGTTGAACACTGAAGCTTTCTTT.

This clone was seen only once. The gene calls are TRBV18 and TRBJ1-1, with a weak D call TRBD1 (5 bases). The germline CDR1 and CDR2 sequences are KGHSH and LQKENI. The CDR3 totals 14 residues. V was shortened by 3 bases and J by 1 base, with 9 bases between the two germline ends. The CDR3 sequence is CASSPKTGNTEAFF. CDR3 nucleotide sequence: TGTGCCAGCTCACCCAAAACAGGGAACACTGAAGCTTTCTTT.

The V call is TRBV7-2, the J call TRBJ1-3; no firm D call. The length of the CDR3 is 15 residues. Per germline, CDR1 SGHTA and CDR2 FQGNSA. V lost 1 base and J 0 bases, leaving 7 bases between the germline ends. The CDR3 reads CASSLEAVSGNTIYF. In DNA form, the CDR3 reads TGTGCCAGCAGCTTAGAGGCGGTCTCTGGAAACACCATATATTTT.

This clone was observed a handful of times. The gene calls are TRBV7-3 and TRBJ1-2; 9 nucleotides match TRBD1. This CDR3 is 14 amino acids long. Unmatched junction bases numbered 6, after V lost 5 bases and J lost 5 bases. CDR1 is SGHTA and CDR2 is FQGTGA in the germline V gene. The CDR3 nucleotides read TGTGCCAGCAGCCACGCCGGGACAGGGTATGGCTACACCTTC. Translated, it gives CASSHAGTGYGYTF.

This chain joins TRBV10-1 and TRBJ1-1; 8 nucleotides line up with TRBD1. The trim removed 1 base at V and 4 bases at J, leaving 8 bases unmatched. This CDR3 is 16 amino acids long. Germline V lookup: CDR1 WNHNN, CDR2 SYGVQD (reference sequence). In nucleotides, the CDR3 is TGCGCCAGCAGTGAGTTTCAGACAGGGGTGGGCACTGAAGCTTTCTTT. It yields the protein CASSEFQTGVGTEAFF.

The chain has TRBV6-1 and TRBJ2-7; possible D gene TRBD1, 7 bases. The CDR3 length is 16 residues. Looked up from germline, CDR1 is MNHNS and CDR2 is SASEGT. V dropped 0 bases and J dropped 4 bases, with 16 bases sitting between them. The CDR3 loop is CASSEAGRGDPYEQYF. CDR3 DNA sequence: TGTGCCAGCAGTGAAGCGGGCAGGGGGGACCCATACGAGCAGTACTTC.

The DNA of the CDR3 is TGTGCCAGCAGTTTACTTGAATCTGACGGGGAGCTGTTTTTT. Amino acids: CASSLLESDGELFF. This sequence joins TRBV6-2 or TRBV6-3 and TRBJ2-2, with no clear D. V was clipped by 4 bases and J by 7 bases, with 13 bases between them. The length of the CDR3 is 14 residues. Germline CDR1 and CDR2: MNHEY and SVGEGT.

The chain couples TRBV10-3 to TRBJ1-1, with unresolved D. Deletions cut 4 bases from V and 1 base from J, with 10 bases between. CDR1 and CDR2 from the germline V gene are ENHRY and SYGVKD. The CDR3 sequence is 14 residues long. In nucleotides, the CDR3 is TGTGCCATCAGTGCCTTAGGTGAGAACACTGAAGCTTTCTTT. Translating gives CAISALGENTEAFF.

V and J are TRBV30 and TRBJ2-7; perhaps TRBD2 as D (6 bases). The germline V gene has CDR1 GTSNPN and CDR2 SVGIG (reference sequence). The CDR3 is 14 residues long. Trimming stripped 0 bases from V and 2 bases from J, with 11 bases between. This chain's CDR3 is CAWSVAGPPYEQYF. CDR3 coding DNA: TGTGCCTGGAGTGTTGCGGGGCCCCCCTACGAGCAGTACTTC.

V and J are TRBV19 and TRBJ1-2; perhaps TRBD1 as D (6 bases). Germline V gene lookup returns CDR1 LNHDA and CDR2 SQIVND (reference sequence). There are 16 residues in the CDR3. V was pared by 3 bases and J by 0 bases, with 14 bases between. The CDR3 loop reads CASSIRTALTNYGYTF. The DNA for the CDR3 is TGTGCCAGTAGTATTAGGACAGCACTTACTAACTATGGCTACACCTTC. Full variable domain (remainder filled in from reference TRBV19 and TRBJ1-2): DGGITQSPKYLFRKEGQNVTLSCEQNLNHDAMYWYRQDPGQGLRLIYYSQIVNDFQKGDIAEGYSVSREKKESFPLTVTSAQKNPTAFYLCASSIRTALTNYGYTFGSGTRLTVV.

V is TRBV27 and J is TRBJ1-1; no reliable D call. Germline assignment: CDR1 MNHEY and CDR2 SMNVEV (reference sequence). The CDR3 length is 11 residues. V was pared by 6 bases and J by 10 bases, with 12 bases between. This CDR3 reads CASRKDAGAFF. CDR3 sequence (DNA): TGTGCCAGCAGGAAAGACGCCGGAGCTTTCTTT.

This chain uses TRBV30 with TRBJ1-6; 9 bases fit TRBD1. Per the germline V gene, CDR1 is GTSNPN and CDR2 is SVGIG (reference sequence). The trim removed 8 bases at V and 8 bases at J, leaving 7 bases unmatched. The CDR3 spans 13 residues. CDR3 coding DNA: TGTGCCGGGGACAGGGTAGGGGATTCACCCCTCCACTTT. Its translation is CAGDRVGDSPLHF.

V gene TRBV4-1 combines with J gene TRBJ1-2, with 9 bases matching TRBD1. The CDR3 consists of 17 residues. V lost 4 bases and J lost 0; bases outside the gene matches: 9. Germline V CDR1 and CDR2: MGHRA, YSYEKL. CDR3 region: CASSLRTGVGANYGYTF. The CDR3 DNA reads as TGCGCCAGCAGCCTGAGGACAGGGGTGGGAGCTAACTATGGCTACACCTTC.

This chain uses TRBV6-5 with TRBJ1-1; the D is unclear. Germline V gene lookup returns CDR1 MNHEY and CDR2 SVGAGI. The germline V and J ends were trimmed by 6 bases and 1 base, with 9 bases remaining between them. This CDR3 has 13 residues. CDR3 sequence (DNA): TGTGCCAGCAGACGGGATGCGAACACTGAAGCTTTCTTT. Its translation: CASRRDANTEAFF.

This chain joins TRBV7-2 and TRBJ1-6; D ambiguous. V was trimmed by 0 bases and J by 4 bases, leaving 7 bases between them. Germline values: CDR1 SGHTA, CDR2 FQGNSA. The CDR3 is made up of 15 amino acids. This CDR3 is CASSLAQSYNSPLHF. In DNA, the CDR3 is TGTGCCAGCAGCTTAGCCCAGAGTTATAATTCACCCCTCCACTTT.

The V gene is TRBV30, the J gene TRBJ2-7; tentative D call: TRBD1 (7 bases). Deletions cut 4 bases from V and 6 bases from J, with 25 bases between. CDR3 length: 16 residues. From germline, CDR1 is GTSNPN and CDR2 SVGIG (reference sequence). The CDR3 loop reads CAWTGGTGTAASEQYF. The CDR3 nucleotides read TGTGCCTGGACTGGCGGGACCGGGACAGCCGCCAGCGAGCAGTACTTC.

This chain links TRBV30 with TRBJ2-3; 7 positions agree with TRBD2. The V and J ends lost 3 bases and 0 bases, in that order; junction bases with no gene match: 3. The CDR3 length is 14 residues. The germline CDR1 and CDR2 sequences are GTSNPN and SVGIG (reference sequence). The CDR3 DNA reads TGTGCCTGGAGGAGCGGGGTAAGCACAGATACGCAGTATTTT. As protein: CAWRSGVSTDTQYF. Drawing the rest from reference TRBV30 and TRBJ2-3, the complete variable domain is SQTIHQWPATLVQPVGSPLSLECTVEGTSNPNLYWYRQAAGRGLQLLFYSVGIGQISSEVPQNLSASRPQDRQFILSSKKLLLSDSGFYLCAWRSGVSTDTQYFGPGTRLTVL.

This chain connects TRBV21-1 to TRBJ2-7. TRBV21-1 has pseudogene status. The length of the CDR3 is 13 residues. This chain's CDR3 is CASSKGTRLEQYF. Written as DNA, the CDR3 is TGTGCCAGCAGCAAAGGGACCAGATTGGAGCAGTACTTC.

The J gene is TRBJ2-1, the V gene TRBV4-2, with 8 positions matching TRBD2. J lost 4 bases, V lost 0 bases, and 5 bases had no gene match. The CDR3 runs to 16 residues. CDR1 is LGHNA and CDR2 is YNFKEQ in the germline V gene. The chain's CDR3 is CASSQDGVAGYNEQFF. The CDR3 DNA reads TGTGCCAGCAGCCAAGATGGGGTAGCGGGGTACAATGAGCAGTTCTTC.

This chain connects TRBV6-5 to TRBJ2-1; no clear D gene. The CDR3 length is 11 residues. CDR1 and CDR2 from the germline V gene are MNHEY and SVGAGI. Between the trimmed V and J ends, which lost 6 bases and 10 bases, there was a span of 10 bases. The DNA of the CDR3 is TGTGCCAGCAGCCACAACAGAGAGCAGTTCTTC. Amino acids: CASSHNREQFF.

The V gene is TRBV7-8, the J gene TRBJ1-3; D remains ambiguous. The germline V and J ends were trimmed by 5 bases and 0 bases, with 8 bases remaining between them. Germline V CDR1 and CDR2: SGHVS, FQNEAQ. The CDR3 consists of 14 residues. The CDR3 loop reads CASSTRGSGNTIYF. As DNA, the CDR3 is TGTGCCAGCAGCACCCGGGGCTCTGGAAACACCATATATTTT.

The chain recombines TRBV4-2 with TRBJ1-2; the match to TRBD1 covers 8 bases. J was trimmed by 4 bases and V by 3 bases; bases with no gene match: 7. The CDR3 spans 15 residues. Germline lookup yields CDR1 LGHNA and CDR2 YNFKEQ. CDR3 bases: TGTGCCAGCAGCCAGGGTCGACAGGGGACCTATGGCTACACCTTC. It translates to CASSQGRQGTYGYTF.

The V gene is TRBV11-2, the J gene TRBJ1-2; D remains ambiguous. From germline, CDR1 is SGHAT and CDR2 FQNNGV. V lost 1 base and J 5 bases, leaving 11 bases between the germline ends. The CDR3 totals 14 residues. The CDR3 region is CASSLVGEPYGYTF. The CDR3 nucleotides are TGTGCCAGCAGCTTAGTTGGGGAACCGTATGGCTACACCTTC. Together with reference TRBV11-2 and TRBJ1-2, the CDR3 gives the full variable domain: EAGVAQSPRYKIIEKRQSVAFWCNPISGHATLYWYQQILGQGPKLLIQFQNNGVVDDSQLPKDRFSAERLKGVDSTLKIQPAKLEDSAVYLCASSLVGEPYGYTFGSGTRLTVV.

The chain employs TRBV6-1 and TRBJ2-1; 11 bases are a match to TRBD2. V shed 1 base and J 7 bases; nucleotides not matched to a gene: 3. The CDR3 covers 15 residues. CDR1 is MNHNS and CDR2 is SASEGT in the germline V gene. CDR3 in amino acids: CASSEGLAGRNEQFF. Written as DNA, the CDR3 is TGTGCCAGCAGTGAAGGACTAGCGGGGCGTAATGAGCAGTTCTTC.

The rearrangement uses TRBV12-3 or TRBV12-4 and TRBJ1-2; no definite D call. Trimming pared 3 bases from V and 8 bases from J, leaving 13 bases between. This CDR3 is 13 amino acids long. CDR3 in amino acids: CASSLEGLGGYTF. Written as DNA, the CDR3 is TGTGCCAGCAGTTTGGAGGGCCTCGGAGGCTACACCTTC.

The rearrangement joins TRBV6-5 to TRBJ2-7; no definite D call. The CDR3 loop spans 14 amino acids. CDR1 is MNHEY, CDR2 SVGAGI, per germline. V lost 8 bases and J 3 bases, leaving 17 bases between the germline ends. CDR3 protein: CASGVRQHLYEQYF. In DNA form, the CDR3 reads TGTGCCAGCGGGGTACGGCAGCACCTCTACGAGCAGTACTTC.

The CDR3 loop is CASSTTGKGEAFF. The CDR3 coding sequence is TGTGCCAGCAGCACAACAGGAAAGGGTGAAGCTTTCTTT. The chain is built from TRBV5-4 and TRBJ1-1, with D perhaps matching TRBD1 (5 bases). Deletions cut 4 bases from V and 7 bases from J, with 14 bases between. Looked up from germline, CDR1 is SGHNT and CDR2 is YYREEE (reference sequence). This CDR3 has 13 residues.